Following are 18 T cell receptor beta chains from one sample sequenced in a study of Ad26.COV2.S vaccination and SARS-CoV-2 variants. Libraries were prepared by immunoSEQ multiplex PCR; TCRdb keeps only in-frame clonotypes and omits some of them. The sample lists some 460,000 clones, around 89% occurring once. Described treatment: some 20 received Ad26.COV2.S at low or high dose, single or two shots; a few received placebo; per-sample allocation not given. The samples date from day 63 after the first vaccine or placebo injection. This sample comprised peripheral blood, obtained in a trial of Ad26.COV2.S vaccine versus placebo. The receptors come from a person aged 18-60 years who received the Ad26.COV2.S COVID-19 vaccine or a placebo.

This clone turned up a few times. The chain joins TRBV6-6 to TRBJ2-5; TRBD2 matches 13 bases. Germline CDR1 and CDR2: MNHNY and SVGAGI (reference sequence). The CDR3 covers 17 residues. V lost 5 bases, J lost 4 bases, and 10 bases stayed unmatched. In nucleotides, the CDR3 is TGTGCCAGCAGTCCGACTAGCGGGGGGACAATCAGAGAGACCCAGTACTTC. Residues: CASSPTSGGTIRETQYF.

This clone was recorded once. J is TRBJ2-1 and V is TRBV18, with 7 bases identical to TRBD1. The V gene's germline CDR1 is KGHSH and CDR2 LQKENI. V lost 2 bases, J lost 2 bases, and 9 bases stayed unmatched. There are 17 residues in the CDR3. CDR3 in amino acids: CASSPELRDRPYNEQFF. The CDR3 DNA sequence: TGTGCCAGCTCACCAGAACTTCGGGACAGACCCTACAATGAGCAGTTCTTC.

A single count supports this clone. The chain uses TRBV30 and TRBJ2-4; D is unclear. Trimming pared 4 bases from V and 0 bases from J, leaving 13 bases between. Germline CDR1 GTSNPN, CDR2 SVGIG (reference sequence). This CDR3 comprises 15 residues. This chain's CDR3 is CAWTEKELAKNIQYF. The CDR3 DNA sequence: TGTGCCTGGACAGAAAAGGAACTAGCCAAAAACATTCAGTACTTC.

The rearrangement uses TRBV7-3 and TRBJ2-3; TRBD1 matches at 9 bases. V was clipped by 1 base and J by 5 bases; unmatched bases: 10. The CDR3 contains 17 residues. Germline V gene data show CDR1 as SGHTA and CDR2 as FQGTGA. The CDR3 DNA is TGTGCCAGCAGCTTAAGGGCTGGGACAGGGAAAGGAGATACGCAGTATTTT. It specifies CASSLRAGTGKGDTQYF.

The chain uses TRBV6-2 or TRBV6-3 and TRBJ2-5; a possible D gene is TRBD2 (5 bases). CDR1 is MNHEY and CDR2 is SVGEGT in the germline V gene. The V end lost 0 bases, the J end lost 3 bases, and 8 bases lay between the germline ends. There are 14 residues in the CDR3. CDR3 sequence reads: CASSYSGIKETQYF. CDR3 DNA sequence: TGTGCCAGCAGTTACTCCGGGATAAAAGAGACCCAGTACTTC.

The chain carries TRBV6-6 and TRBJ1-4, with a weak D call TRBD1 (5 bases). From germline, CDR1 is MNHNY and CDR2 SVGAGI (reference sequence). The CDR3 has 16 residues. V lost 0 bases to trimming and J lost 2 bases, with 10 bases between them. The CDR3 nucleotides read TGTGCCAGCAGTTACTCGGGGGGGTCTACTAATGAAAAACTGTTTTTT. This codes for CASSYSGGSTNEKLFF.

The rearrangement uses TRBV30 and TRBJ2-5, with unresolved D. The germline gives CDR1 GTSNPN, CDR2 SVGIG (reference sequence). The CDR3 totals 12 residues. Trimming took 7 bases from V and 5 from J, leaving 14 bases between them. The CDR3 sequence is CAYSVGSETQYF. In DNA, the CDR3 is TGTGCCTACTCGGTTGGGTCCGAGACCCAGTACTTC.

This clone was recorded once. CDR3 sequence reads: CASSQLGDGSYEQYF. In DNA form, the CDR3 reads TGCGCCAGCAGCCAACTCGGGGACGGATCCTACGAGCAGTACTTC. The chain combines TRBV4-1 with TRBJ2-7; TRBD1 or TRBD2 may be the D gene (5 bases each). V was pared by 2 bases and J by 1 base, with 12 bases between. From germline, CDR1 is MGHRA and CDR2 YSYEKL. CDR3 length: 15 amino acids.

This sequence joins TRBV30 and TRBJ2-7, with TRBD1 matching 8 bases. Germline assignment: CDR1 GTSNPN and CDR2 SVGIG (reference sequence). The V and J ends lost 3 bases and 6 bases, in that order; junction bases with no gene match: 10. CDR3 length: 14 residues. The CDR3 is CAWSSGQGLGEQYF. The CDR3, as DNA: TGTGCCTGGAGCTCCGGACAGGGCCTGGGCGAGCAGTACTTC.

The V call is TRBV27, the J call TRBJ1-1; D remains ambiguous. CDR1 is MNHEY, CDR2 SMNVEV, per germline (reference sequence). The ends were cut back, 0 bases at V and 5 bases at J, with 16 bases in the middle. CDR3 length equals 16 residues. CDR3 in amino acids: CASSLSPPIAGTEAFF. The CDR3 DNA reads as TGTGCCAGCAGTTTATCGCCACCGATTGCTGGTACTGAAGCTTTCTTT.

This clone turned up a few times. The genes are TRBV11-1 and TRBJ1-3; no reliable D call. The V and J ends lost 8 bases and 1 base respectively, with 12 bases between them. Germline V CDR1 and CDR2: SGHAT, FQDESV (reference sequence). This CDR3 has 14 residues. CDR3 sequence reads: CASAAISSGNTIYF. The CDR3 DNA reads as TGTGCCAGCGCGGCAATCTCTTCTGGAAACACCATATATTTT. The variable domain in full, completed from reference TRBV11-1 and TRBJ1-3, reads EAEVAQSPRYKITEKSQAVAFWCDPISGHATLYWYRQILGQGPELLVQFQDESVVDDSQLPKDRFSAERLKGVDSTLKIQPAELGDSAMYLCASAAISSGNTIYFGEGSWLTVV.

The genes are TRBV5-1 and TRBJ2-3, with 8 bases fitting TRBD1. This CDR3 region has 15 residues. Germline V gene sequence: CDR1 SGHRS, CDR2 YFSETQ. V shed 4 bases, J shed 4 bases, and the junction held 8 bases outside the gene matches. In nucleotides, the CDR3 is TGCGCCAGCAGCCTACAGGGGGTTGCGGCAGATACGCAGTATTTT. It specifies CASSLQGVAADTQYF.

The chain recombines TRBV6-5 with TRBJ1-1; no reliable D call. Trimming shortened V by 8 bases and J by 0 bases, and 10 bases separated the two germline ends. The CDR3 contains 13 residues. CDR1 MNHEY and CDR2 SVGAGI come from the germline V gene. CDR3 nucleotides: TGTGCCAGCGACAAGGGCTTGAACACTGAAGCTTTCTTT. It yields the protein CASDKGLNTEAFF.

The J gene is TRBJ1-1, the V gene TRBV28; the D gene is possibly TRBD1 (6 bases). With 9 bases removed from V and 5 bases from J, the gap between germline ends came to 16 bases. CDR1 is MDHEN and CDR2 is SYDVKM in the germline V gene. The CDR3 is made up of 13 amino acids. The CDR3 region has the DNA TGTGCCAGTCGGGGGGCGCGAGGGACTGAAGCTTTCTTT. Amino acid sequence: CASRGARGTEAFF. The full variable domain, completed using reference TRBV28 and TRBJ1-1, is DVKVTQSSRYLVKRTGEKVFLECVQDMDHENMFWYRQDPGLGLRLIYFSYDVKMKEKGDIPEGYSVSREKKERFSLILESASTNQTSMYLCASRGARGTEAFFGQGTRLTVV.

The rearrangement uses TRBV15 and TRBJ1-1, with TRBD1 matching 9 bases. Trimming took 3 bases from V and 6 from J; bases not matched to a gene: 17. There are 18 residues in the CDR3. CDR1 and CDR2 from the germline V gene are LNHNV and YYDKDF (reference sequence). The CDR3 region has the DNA TGTGCCACCAGCAGCGCGGGGACAGGGATTGGATCCCGACCTGAAGCTTTCTTT. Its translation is CATSSAGTGIGSRPEAFF.

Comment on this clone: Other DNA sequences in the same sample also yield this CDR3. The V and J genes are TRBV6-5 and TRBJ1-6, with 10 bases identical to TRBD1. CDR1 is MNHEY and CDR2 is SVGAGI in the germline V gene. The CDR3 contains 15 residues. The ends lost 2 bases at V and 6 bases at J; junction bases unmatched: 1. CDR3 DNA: TGTGCCAGCAGTTACGGGGACAGGGGTAATTCACCCCTCCACTTT. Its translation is CASSYGDRGNSPLHF.

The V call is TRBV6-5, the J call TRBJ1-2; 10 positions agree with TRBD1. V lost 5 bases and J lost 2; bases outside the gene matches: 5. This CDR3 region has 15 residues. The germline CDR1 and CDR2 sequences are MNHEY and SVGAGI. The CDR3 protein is CASSRETGGNYGYTF. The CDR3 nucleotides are TGTGCCAGCAGTCGCGAGACAGGGGGCAACTATGGCTACACCTTC.

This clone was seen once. In DNA, the CDR3 is TGTGCCAGCAGCCAACCGGGACTAGCTTACGAGCAGTACTTC. Translation gives CASSQPGLAYEQYF. The chain employs TRBV3-1 (or the pseudogene TRBV3-2) and TRBJ2-7, with 9 bases lining up with TRBD2. This CDR3 comprises 14 residues. Looked up from germline, CDR1 is LGHDT and CDR2 is YNNKEL (reference sequence). Trimming removed 2 bases from V and 4 bases from J; junction bases left unmatched: 3.